The present TCR beta chain was sequenced within a study of vaccination effects on CD4 cells after COVID-19. Broader study findings: The study found marked clonal contraction of infection- and vaccine-induced clones late after vaccination.

On this clone itself: Its antigen is not identified.

ViraFEST used viral peptide pools to expand antigen-specific CD4+ T cells before sequencing. CD4+ T cell isolation took place after about nine days of culture. Participants were given two doses of BNT162b2 or mRNA-1273 vaccine. Using immunoSEQ multiplex PCR, the repertoire was profiled, and TCRdb retains in-frame clones only, with some absent. This table holds around 81,000 clones, 60% to 80% found once. The source is a human donor who received a COVID-19 vaccine. Sample: CD4+ T cells from PBMCs cultured with HCoV-OC43 spike peptides, taken after COVID-19 vaccination. Subset given: HCoV-OC43 spike overlapping peptide pool stimulation.

CDR3: CATRRPSGNSPLHF. Here the CDR3 DNA reads TGTGCCACCCGAAGACCATCCGGGAATTCACCCCTCCACTTT. The chain uses TRBV19 and TRBJ1-6; no clear D gene. The germline V and J ends were trimmed by 10 bases and 7 bases, with 17 bases remaining between them. CDR1 and CDR2 (germline): LNHDA, SQIVND (reference sequence). The CDR3 totals 14 residues. The full variable domain, completed using reference TRBV19 and TRBJ1-6, is DGGITQSPKYLFRKEGQNVTLSCEQNLNHDAMYWYRQDPGQGLRLIYYSQIVNDFQKGDIAEGYSVSREKKESFPLTVTSAQKNPTAFYLCATRRPSGNSPLHFGNGTRLTVT.